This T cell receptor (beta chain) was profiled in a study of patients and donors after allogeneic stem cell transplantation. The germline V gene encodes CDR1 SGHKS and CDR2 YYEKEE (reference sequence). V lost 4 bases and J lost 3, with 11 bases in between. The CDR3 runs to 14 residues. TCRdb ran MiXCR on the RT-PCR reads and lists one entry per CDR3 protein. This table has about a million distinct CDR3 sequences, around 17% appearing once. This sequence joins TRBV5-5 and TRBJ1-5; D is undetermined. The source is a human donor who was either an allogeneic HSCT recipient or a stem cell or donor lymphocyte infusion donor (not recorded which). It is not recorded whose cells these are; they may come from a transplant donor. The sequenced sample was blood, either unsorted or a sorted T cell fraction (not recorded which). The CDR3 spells CASSRNPSNQPQHF. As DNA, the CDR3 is TGTGCCAGCAGCCGTAATCCGTCCAATCAGCCCCAGCATTTT.